A few counts support the clone carrying this TCR beta chain. Its antigen is still unknown. For TCR, cDNA came from 5'RACE template switching, which added a universal primer site and UMIs. TCRdb analysed the 5' RACE reads with MiXCR anew, one entry per CDR3 protein. The table shows roughly 320,000 distinct CDR3 sequences, with about 10% occurring only once. The sample comes from a study of T cells after yellow fever vaccination. Study-wide points: Just a small share of clonotypes turned up in the CD4 compartment as well as the CD8 compartment. Abundant clonotypes from the bulk population could contaminate FACS-sorted repertoires.

Germline V CDR1 and CDR2: MDHEN, SYDVKM. The CDR3 is made up of 13 amino acids. The germline V and J ends were trimmed by 5 bases and 7 bases, with 11 bases remaining between them. The sample consisted of CD4+ T cells sorted from PBMCs, taken 45 days after the yellow fever booster vaccination. The origin of this receptor is a man between 18 and 35 years old who received the YFV17D yellow fever vaccine. This rearrangement joins TRBV28 to TRBJ2-2; no clear D gene. CDR3 DNA: TGTGCCAGCAGTAATCAAGGTTACGGGGAGCTGTTTTTT. It codes for CASSNQGYGELFF.